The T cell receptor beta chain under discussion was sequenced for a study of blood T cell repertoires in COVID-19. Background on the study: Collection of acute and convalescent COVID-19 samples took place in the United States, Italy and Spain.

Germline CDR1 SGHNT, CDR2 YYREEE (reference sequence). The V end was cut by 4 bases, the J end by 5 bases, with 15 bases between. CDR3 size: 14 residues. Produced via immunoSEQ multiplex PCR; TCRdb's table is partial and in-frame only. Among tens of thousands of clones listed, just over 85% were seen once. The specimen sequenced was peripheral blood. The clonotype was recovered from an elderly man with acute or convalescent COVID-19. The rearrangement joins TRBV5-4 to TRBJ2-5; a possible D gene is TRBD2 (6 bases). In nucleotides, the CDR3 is TGTGCCAGCAGCCAGGAGGGCCCCAGGGAGACCCAGTACTTC. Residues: CASSQEGPRETQYF.